The 13 T cell receptor beta chains presented below share a single source sample, sequenced in a study of radiation and T cells in renal cell carcinoma. The sample's time point: blood 4 weeks post-SBRT, at nephrectomy. Treatment given: 15 Gy SBRT to primary tumor, nephrectomy 4 weeks later. Only in-frame clones appear in the TCRdb table, and some are missing; sequencing was by immunoSEQ multiplex PCR. Among 60,000 to 75,000 clones, over 65% were seen once, and the ten largest hold about 6.8%. Here the sequenced sample was blood, taken from a patient whose treatment included radiotherapy and nephrectomy. The receptors come from a man between 60 and 75 years old with renal cell carcinoma.

The V gene is TRBV10-2, the J gene TRBJ1-5, with 7 nucleotides matching TRBD1. Losses at the gene ends were 7 bases for V and 4 bases for J; bases not matched to a gene: 7. The CDR3 covers 14 residues. CDR1 is WSHSY and CDR2 is SAAADI in the germline V gene. CDR3 loop: CASNRGTANQPQHF. DNA for the CDR3: TGCGCCAGCAATCGGGGGACAGCGAATCAGCCCCAGCATTTT.

A few counts support this clone. The rearrangement links TRBV10-2 to TRBJ1-1; D is undetermined. Germline V lookup: CDR1 WSHSY, CDR2 SAAADI. The CDR3 has 17 residues. V lost 2 bases and J lost 0, with 16 bases in between. The CDR3 DNA is TGCGCCAGCAGTGAGCCACCATGGGGAGTCATGAACACTGAAGCTTTCTTT. Translated, it gives CASSEPPWGVMNTEAFF.

The CDR3 protein is CASSESGGENEQFF. DNA of the CDR3: TGCGCCAGCAGTGAGTCGGGGGGGGAAAATGAGCAGTTCTTC. This rearrangement joins TRBV10-1 to TRBJ2-1, with 7 bases that match TRBD2. V shed 0 bases, J shed 7 bases, and the junction held 3 bases outside the gene matches. Germline V gene data show CDR1 as WNHNN and CDR2 as SYGVQD (reference sequence). This CDR3 comprises 14 residues.

The V and J genes are TRBV7-6 and TRBJ1-1; D gene ambiguous. Germline V gene data show CDR1 as SGHVS and CDR2 as FNYEAQ. Trimming removed 4 bases at V and 3 bases at J, with 9 bases between. This CDR3 comprises 13 residues. This chain's CDR3 is CASSSSRDTEAFF. The CDR3 region has the DNA TGTGCCAGCAGCTCATCCCGGGACACTGAAGCTTTCTTT.

This clone was observed once. The chain has TRBV7-9 and TRBJ2-5; no reliable D call. V was trimmed by 5 bases and J by 4 bases, leaving 5 bases between them. Germline V lookup: CDR1 SEHNR, CDR2 FQNEAQ (reference sequence). The length of the CDR3 is 11 residues. For the CDR3, the DNA is TGTGCCAGCAGCACCTCAGAGACCCAGTACTTC. Translating gives CASSTSETQYF.

The chain links TRBV19 to TRBJ2-1, with a possible D match to TRBD2 (5 bases). This CDR3 region has 14 residues. Germline CDR1 and CDR2: LNHDA and SQIVND (reference sequence). V was trimmed by 6 bases and J by 8 bases, leaving 17 bases between them. The CDR3 nucleotides read TGTGCCAGTAGCCTACTAGGAAGAGGAGATGAGCAGTTCTTC. It encodes CASSLLGRGDEQFF.

The chain links TRBV11-3 to TRBJ1-6; D perhaps matches TRBD1 (6 bases). Trimming stripped 5 bases from V and 5 bases from J, with 10 bases between. CDR1 and CDR2 (germline): SGHNT, YENEEA. The CDR3 loop spans 14 amino acids. The CDR3 DNA is TGTGCCAGCAGCAAACAGGGAGATAATTCACCCCTCCACTTT. It is translated as CASSKQGDNSPLHF.

This clone was detected only once. The rearrangement links TRBV10-3 to TRBJ1-1; possible D gene TRBD1, 6 bases. CDR3 length: 15 residues. The V gene lost 5 bases and the J gene lost 1 base, with 14 bases spanning the gap. CDR1 ENHRY and CDR2 SYGVKD come from the germline V gene. The CDR3 DNA is TGTGCCATCAGTATGGGGGGGGGCGCGAACACTGAAGCTTTCTTT. The encoded protein is CAISMGGGANTEAFF.

In regard to this clone: Other DNA sequences in this sample translate to the same CDR3. V gene TRBV7-9 combines with J gene TRBJ2-1; no firm D call. Germline V gene data show CDR1 as SEHNR and CDR2 as FQNEAQ (reference sequence). The length of the CDR3 is 12 residues. V lost 1 base to trimming and J lost 7 bases, with 5 bases between them. In DNA form, the CDR3 reads TGTGCCAGCAGCTTAGTAGGTAATGAGCAGTTCTTC. It encodes CASSLVGNEQFF.

Remarks on this clone: The junction departs from the called germline gene at one end, perhaps through a read error. Other DNA sequences in this sample translate to the same CDR3. This rearrangement joins TRBV4-1 to TRBJ1-2; D unclear. CDR1 MGHRA and CDR2 YSYEKL come from the germline V gene. This CDR3 is built from 11 residues. The DNA for the CDR3 is TGCGCCAGCAGCCAAGAGAGAAGGCTTTGGTTC. Its protein product is CASSQERRLWF.

The chain carries TRBV9 and TRBJ1-4; 7 nucleotides align to TRBD1. This CDR3 is 14 amino acids long. The germline V gene encodes CDR1 SGDLS and CDR2 YYNGEE. The J segment lost 8 bases and the V segment lost 0 bases, leaving 4 bases of the junction unmatched. The CDR3 here is CASSVDGTDEKLFF. As DNA, the CDR3 is TGTGCCAGCAGCGTAGACGGGACAGACGAAAAACTGTTTTTT.

The rearrangement links TRBV15 to TRBJ2-7; possibly TRBD1 for D (5 bases). Trimming took 4 bases from V and 5 from J, leaving 27 bases between them. The CDR3 length is 18 residues. CDR1 and CDR2 (germline): LNHNV, YYDKDF (reference sequence). The CDR3 nucleotides read TGTGCCACCAGCACCACTGTCTCATCAGGGATAAGGTTCCACGAGCAGTACTTC. The encoded protein is CATSTTVSSGIRFHEQYF.

The chain is built from TRBV11-3 and TRBJ2-2; D is possibly TRBD2 (6 bases). This CDR3 has 20 amino acids. The germline V and J ends were trimmed by 5 bases and 0 bases, with 25 bases remaining between them. The V gene's germline CDR1 is SGHNT and CDR2 YENEEA. The CDR3 here is CASSAGKAGKEGTNTGELFF. As DNA, the CDR3 is TGTGCCAGCAGCGCTGGGAAAGCGGGTAAGGAGGGCACGAACACCGGGGAGCTGTTTTTT.